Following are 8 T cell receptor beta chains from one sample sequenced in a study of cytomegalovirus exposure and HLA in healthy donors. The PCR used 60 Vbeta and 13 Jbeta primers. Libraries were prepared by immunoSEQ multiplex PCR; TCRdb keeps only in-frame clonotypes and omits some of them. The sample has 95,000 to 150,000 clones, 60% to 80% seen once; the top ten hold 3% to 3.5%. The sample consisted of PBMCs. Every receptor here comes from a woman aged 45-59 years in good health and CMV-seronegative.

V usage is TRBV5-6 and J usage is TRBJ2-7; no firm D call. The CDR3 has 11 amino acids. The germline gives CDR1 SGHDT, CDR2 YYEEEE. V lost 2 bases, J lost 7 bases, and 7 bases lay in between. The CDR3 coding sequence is TGTGCCAGCAGCTTTGAGAAGGAGCAGTACTTC. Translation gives CASSFEKEQYF.

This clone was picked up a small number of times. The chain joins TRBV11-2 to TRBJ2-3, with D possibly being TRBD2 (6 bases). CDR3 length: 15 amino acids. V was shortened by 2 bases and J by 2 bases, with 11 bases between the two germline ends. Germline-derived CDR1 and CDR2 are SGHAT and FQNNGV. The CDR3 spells CASSLRAGITDTQYF. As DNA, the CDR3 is TGTGCCAGCAGCTTAAGGGCGGGAATCACAGATACGCAGTATTTT.

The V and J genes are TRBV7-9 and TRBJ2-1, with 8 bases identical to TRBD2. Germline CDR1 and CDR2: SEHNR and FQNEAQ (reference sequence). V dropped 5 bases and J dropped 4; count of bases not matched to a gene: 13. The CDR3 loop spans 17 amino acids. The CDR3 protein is CASSRSPSTSGYNEQFF. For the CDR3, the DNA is TGTGCCAGCAGCCGATCTCCAAGCACTAGCGGTTACAATGAGCAGTTCTTC.

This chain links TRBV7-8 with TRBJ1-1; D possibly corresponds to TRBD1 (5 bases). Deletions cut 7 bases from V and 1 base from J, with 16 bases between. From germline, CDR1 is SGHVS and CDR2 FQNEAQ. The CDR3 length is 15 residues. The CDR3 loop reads CASTPIFTGNTEAFF. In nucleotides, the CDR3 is TGTGCCAGCACCCCGATATTTACAGGGAACACTGAAGCTTTCTTT.

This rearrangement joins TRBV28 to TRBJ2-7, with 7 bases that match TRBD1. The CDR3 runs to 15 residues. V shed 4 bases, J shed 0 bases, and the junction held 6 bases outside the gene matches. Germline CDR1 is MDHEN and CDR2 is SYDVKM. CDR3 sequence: CASSSTGIYSYEQYF. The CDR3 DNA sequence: TGTGCCAGCAGTTCGACAGGGATCTACTCCTACGAGCAGTACTTC.

CDR3 protein: CASSFSTGSSYNSPLHF. CDR3 coding DNA: TGTGCCAGCAGCTTTTCTACAGGGAGCTCCTATAATTCACCCCTCCACTTT. The chain employs TRBV5-4 and TRBJ1-6, with D perhaps TRBD1 (6 bases). The CDR3 length is 17 residues. From germline, CDR1 is SGHNT and CDR2 YYREEE (reference sequence). V was trimmed by 2 bases and J by 0 bases, leaving 12 bases between them.

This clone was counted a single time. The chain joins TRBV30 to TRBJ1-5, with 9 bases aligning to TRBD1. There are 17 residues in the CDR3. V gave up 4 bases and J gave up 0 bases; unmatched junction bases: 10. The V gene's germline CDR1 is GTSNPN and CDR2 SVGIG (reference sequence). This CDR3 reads CAWNQRGDRVSNQPQHF. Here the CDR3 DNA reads TGTGCCTGGAATCAGAGGGGGGACAGGGTTAGCAATCAGCCCCAGCATTTT.

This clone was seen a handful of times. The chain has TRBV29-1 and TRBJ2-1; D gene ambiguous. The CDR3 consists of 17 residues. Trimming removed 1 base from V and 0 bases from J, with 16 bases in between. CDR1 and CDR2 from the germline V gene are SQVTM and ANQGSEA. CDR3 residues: CSVEGPLLRSSYNEQFF. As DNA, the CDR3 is TGCAGCGTTGAAGGGCCCCTTCTCCGAAGCTCCTACAATGAGCAGTTCTTC.